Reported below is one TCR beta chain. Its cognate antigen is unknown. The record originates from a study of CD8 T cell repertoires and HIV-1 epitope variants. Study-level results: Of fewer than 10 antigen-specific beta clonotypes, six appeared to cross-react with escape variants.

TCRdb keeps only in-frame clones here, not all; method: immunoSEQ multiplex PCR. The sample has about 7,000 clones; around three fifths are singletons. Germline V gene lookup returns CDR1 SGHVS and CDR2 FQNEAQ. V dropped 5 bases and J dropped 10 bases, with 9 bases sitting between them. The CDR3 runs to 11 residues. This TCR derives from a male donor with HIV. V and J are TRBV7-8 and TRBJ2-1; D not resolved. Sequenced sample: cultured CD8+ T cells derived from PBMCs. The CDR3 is CASSKGNEQFF. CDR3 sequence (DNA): TGTGCCAGCAGCAAGGGAAACGAGCAGTTCTTC.